Listed below are T cell receptor beta chains from one sample, sequenced in a study of OX40 agonist ivuxolimab in advanced cancers. Produced via immunoSEQ multiplex PCR; TCRdb's table is partial and in-frame only. The top ten clones hold 0.55% to 0.7% of a sample with 70,000 to 95,000 clones, around nine tenths of them seen once. Sequencing used CD4+ or CD8+ T cells sorted from blood, obtained in a trial of the OX40 agonist ivuxolimab. These receptors all come from an adult with an advanced solid tumor such as melanoma, head and neck, liver or kidney cancer. Each CDR3 is given with its conserved first and last residue. D genes are given only for firm matches. Some rows mark clone size as missing; the rest say once, few, many or name a class of expanded clone.

v_call: TRBV5-8
d_call: NA
clone_size: NA
cdr3_aa: CASSLRGNSNQPQHF

v_call: TRBV7-8
d_call: NA
clone_size: NA
cdr3_aa: CASSLYREGRTEAFF

v_call: TRBV15
d_call: NA
clone_size: medium-sized
cdr3_aa: CATSRRTAPYEQYF

v_call: TRBV25-1
d_call: TRBD1
clone_size: NA
cdr3_aa: CASSEQRGTGAYNEQFF

v_call: TRBV28
d_call: TRBD2
clone_size: NA
cdr3_aa: CASSPPGLATYEQYF

v_call: TRBV10-3
d_call: NA
clone_size: NA
cdr3_aa: CAISGQNNQPQHF

v_call: TRBV28
d_call: NA
clone_size: NA
cdr3_aa: CASSSPPKYEQYF

v_call: TRBV11-1
d_call: NA
clone_size: NA
cdr3_aa: CASTFGGGSYEQYF

v_call: TRBV7-2
d_call: NA
clone_size: NA
cdr3_aa: CASSLGFRLSPGNTIYF

v_call: TRBV6-6
d_call: NA
clone_size: NA
cdr3_aa: CASSYSRANEAFF

v_call: TRBV12-5
d_call: TRBD1
clone_size: NA
cdr3_aa: CASGQGTGLNQPQHF

v_call: TRBV28
d_call: NA
clone_size: NA
cdr3_aa: CASSLASGGFDEQFF

v_call: TRBV5-1
d_call: NA
clone_size: NA
cdr3_aa: CASSFSSGSTTYNEQFF

v_call: TRBV27
d_call: TRBD2
clone_size: NA
cdr3_aa: CASGKTSGRAGSYNEQFF

v_call: TRBV5-6
d_call: NA
clone_size: NA
cdr3_aa: CASRRRGAGEQYF

v_call: TRBV27
d_call: NA
clone_size: NA
cdr3_aa: CASSLSAGMNTEAFF

v_call: TRBV7-9
d_call: NA
clone_size: NA
cdr3_aa: CASSAQAGVTEAFF

v_call: TRBV28
d_call: NA
clone_size: NA
cdr3_aa: CASSFIGSRRSTDTQYF

v_call: TRBV4-3
d_call: NA
clone_size: NA
cdr3_aa: CASSQGRGNTGELFF

v_call: TRBV29-1
d_call: TRBD1
clone_size: NA
cdr3_aa: CSVRRDRGTEVFF

v_call: TRBV14
d_call: TRBD1
clone_size: NA
cdr3_aa: CASSRDRGLSEQYF

v_call: TRBV11-2
d_call: NA
clone_size: NA
cdr3_aa: CASIGDGGQPQHF

v_call: TRBV18
d_call: TRBD2
clone_size: NA
cdr3_aa: CASSITSGRTDTQYF

v_call: TRBV6-1
d_call: TRBD1
clone_size: NA
cdr3_aa: CASSVTGEYSSSNQPQHF

v_call: TRBV19
d_call: NA
clone_size: NA
cdr3_aa: CASSLQVPRDTQYF

v_call: TRBV5-6
d_call: NA
clone_size: once
cdr3_aa: CASSLGQTNSPLHF

v_call: TRBV14
d_call: NA
clone_size: NA
cdr3_aa: CASSQKREQYF

v_call: TRBV4-2
d_call: TRBD1
clone_size: NA
cdr3_aa: CASSQDDRDDEQYF

v_call: TRBV9
d_call: NA
clone_size: NA
cdr3_aa: CASSITADTQYF

v_call: TRBV2
d_call: NA
clone_size: NA
cdr3_aa: CASSERVILSSYNEQFF

v_call: TRBV5-1
d_call: TRBD2
clone_size: NA
cdr3_aa: CASRRSWTSSYEQYF

v_call: TRBV7-2
d_call: TRBD1
clone_size: NA
cdr3_aa: CASSLGDRVTEAFF

v_call: TRBV5-1
d_call: NA
clone_size: NA
cdr3_aa: CASSLLTVNSNQPQHF

v_call: TRBV28
d_call: NA
clone_size: NA
cdr3_aa: CASSYTGTGPLGELFF

v_call: TRBV6-1
d_call: TRBD2
clone_size: NA
cdr3_aa: CASRNPTSGSREQYF

v_call: TRBV6-1
d_call: NA
clone_size: NA
cdr3_aa: CASSELTALNEKLFF

v_call: TRBV6-6
d_call: NA
clone_size: NA
cdr3_aa: CASSTQQGWDGYTF

v_call: TRBV12-5
d_call: NA
clone_size: NA
cdr3_aa: CASGLGTMDTQYF

v_call: TRBV10-2
d_call: TRBD2
clone_size: NA
cdr3_aa: CASRGSGREAGELFF

v_call: TRBV6-5
d_call: TRBD1
clone_size: NA
cdr3_aa: CASSRGQGRLYEQYF

v_call: TRBV6-5
d_call: NA
clone_size: once
cdr3_aa: CASSRDWGGQPQHF

v_call: TRBV19
d_call: NA
clone_size: NA
cdr3_aa: CASSISGAPTGELFF

v_call: TRBV4-1
d_call: NA
clone_size: NA
cdr3_aa: CASSLTNLETQYF

v_call: TRBV5-4
d_call: NA
clone_size: NA
cdr3_aa: CASSPGARGYEQYF

v_call: TRBV9
d_call: TRBD2
clone_size: NA
cdr3_aa: CASSGGLARTDTQYF

v_call: TRBV28
d_call: NA
clone_size: NA
cdr3_aa: CASSLRVQGNQPQHF

v_call: TRBV7-8
d_call: NA
clone_size: NA
cdr3_aa: CASSLRTFMDEQYF